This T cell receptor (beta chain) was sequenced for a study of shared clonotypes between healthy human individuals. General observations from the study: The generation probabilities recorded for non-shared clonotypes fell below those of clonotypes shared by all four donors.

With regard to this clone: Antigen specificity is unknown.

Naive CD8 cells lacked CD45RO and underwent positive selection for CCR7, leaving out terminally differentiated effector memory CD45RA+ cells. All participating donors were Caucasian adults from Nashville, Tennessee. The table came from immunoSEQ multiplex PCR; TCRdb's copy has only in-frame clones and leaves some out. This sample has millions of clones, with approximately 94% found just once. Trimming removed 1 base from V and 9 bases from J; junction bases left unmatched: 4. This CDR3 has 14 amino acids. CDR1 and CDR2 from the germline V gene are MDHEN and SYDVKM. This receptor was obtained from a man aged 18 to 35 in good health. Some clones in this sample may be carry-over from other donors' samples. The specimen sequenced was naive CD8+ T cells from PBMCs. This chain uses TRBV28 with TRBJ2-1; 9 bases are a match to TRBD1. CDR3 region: CASSLSGTGSEQFF. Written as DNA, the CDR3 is TGTGCCAGCAGTTTATCCGGGACAGGGAGTGAGCAGTTCTTC.